The 26 T cell receptor beta chains reported below all come from one sample, sequenced in a study of T-cell memory formation after mild COVID-19. TCRdb reprocessed the 5' RACE reads with MiXCR, giving one entry per CDR3 protein. This table has approximately 60,000 distinct CDR3 sequences, 9.5% appearing once. Sequencing was performed on PBMCs or a T cell subset sorted from them (not recorded which). These TCRs come from a man aged 18 to 29 who had mild COVID-19 (a few samples of this study predate the infection). Cell type and time point are not known.

The chain joins TRBV24-1 to TRBJ2-3, with 10 nucleotides matching TRBD2. Germline V lookup: CDR1 KGHDR, CDR2 SFDVKD. This CDR3 is 16 amino acids long. V was clipped by 4 bases and J by 7 bases; unmatched bases: 10. The CDR3 sequence is CATSDHTSGERNTQYF. The DNA of the CDR3 is TGTGCCACCAGTGACCATACTAGCGGGGAACGGAATACGCAGTATTTT.

The chain joins TRBV12-3 or TRBV12-4 to TRBJ1-6; 7 nucleotides line up with TRBD1. The CDR3 has 12 residues. With 5 bases clipped from V and 14 bases from J, the junction kept 6 bases outside the gene matches. The CDR3, as DNA: TGTGCCAGCAGTCGACAGGGAATCACCCTCCACTTT. Protein product: CASSRQGITLHF.

The chain links TRBV6-1 to TRBJ2-2; D is ambiguous. V dropped 4 bases and J dropped 2 bases, with 11 bases sitting between them. Germline CDR1 MNHNS, CDR2 SASEGT. The CDR3 extends over 15 amino acids. The CDR3 nucleotides are TGTGCCAGCAGTGCACGGACGGGTAACACCGGGGAGCTGTTTTTT. This gives the protein CASSARTGNTGELFF.

The chain is built from TRBV5-4 and TRBJ2-7; TRBD2 matches at 9 bases. Trimming at V came to 0 bases and at J to 0 bases, leaving 1 base not matched to a gene. The CDR3 length is 15 residues. Germline assignment: CDR1 SGHNT and CDR2 YYREEE (reference sequence). The CDR3 DNA follows: TGTGCCAGCAGCTTGGCAGCGGGGGGCTCCTACGAGCAGTACTTC. Translation: CASSLAAGGSYEQYF. Supplemented by reference TRBV5-4 and TRBJ2-7, the full variable domain reads ETGVTQSPTHLIKTRGQQVTLRCSSQSGHNTVSWYQQALGQGPQFIFQYYREEENGRGNFPPRFSGLQFPNYSSELNVNALELDDSALYLCASSLAAGGSYEQYFGPGTRLTVT.

This clonotype was detected a few times. The CDR3 DNA is TGCAGCGTTGAGCCCGGGGGAGATACGCAGTATTTT. Residues: CSVEPGGDTQYF. The rearrangement joins TRBV29-1 to TRBJ2-3; possible D gene TRBD2, 6 bases. V was shortened by 3 bases and J by 5 bases, with 9 bases between the two germline ends. Germline V gene data show CDR1 as SQVTM and CDR2 as ANQGSEA. The CDR3 runs 12 residues.

This clonotype was counted a few times. The chain recombines TRBV7-9 with TRBJ2-7; D is ambiguous. CDR1 and CDR2 from the germline V gene are SEHNR and FQNEAQ (reference sequence). CDR3 size: 13 residues. V dropped 5 bases and J dropped 5 bases, with 13 bases sitting between them. CDR3 protein: CASSLDPRNEQYV. The DNA for the CDR3 is TGTGCCAGCAGCCTAGATCCCCGGAACGAGCAGTACGTC.

This clonotype has a count of ten or more. The chain has TRBV10-3 and TRBJ2-1, with 16 bases lining up with TRBD2. With 5 bases clipped from V and 9 bases from J, the junction kept 10 bases outside the gene matches. The CDR3 is made up of 17 amino acids. Germline V CDR1 and CDR2: ENHRY, SYGVKD. The CDR3 here is CAISLGGTSGGAGEQFF. For the CDR3, the DNA is TGTGCCATCAGTTTAGGAGGGACTAGCGGGGGGGCTGGTGAGCAGTTCTTC.

This clonotype was counted between two and nine times. The rearrangement joins TRBV18 to TRBJ2-2, with D uncertain. The CDR3 consists of 15 residues. Per the germline V gene, CDR1 is KGHSH and CDR2 is LQKENI. Trimming removed 0 bases at V and 4 bases at J, with 9 bases between. Written as DNA, the CDR3 is TGTGCCAGCTCACCACCGTCGGTTGGCACCGGGGAGCTGTTTTTT. Residues: CASSPPSVGTGELFF.

The chain combines TRBV3-1 with TRBJ2-5; tentatively, D is TRBD2 (5 bases). CDR1 is LGHDT, CDR2 YNNKEL, per germline (reference sequence). V dropped 0 bases and J dropped 5 bases, with 13 bases sitting between them. The CDR3 consists of 15 residues. The CDR3 loop is CASSQDRGSWETQYF. In DNA form, the CDR3 reads TGTGCCAGCAGCCAAGACCGGGGAAGCTGGGAGACCCAGTACTTC.

This clonotype was counted ten times or more. The chain is built from TRBV20-1 and TRBJ2-3; D ambiguous. The CDR3 length is 14 residues. V lost 1 base and J 2 bases, leaving 10 bases between the germline ends. CDR1 is DFQATT, CDR2 SNEGSKA, per germline (reference sequence). CDR3 loop: CSARGVRATDTQYF. The CDR3 DNA is TGCAGTGCTAGAGGTGTAAGGGCCACAGATACGCAGTATTTT.

In its sample, this clonotype was seen many times. The chain combines TRBV6-2 or TRBV6-3 with TRBJ2-5, with 7 bases fitting TRBD2. Trimming cost V 8 bases and J 3 bases; bases outside gene matches: 18. The germline V gene has CDR1 MNHEY and CDR2 SVGEGT. The CDR3 covers 17 residues. The CDR3 coding sequence is TGTGCCAGCGCAAGGGCTGGAGTGTCTAGCGGAAAAGAGACCCAGTACTTC. It specifies CASARAGVSSGKETQYF.

This clonotype was seen at least ten times. The V call is TRBV5-1, the J call TRBJ2-5; the D gene is possibly TRBD2 (5 bases). The CDR3 is made up of 15 amino acids. From germline, CDR1 is SGHRS and CDR2 YFSETQ. Trimming cost V 7 bases and J 1 base, with 17 bases left between them. The CDR3 sequence: CASGSGASPQETQYF. DNA for the CDR3: TGCGCCAGCGGCAGCGGAGCCTCCCCCCAAGAGACCCAGTACTTC.

In this sample, this clonotype turned up many times. The chain couples TRBV6-5 to TRBJ1-4; no clear D. This CDR3 region has 17 residues. Germline V lookup: CDR1 MNHEY, CDR2 SVGAGI. V shed 0 bases and J shed 5 bases, with 16 bases lying between them. The CDR3 region has the DNA TGTGCCAGCAGTTACTCGAAAATTCCTGGGTCGAATGAAAAACTGTTTTTT. This codes for CASSYSKIPGSNEKLFF.

The chain uses TRBV12-3 or TRBV12-4 and TRBJ2-3; the match to TRBD2 covers 9 bases. Unmatched junction bases numbered 9, after V lost 6 bases and J lost 5 bases. The CDR3 is 15 residues long. The CDR3 is CASSGVAGVVDTQYF. The CDR3 DNA reads as TGTGCCAGCAGCGGGGTAGCGGGAGTTGTAGATACGCAGTATTTT.

The rearrangement joins TRBV7-2 to TRBJ1-6; D uncertain. The CDR3 sequence is 14 residues long. V was pared by 1 base and J by 10 bases, with 11 bases between. CDR1 and CDR2 (germline): SGHTA, FQGNSA. CDR3 nucleotides: TGTGCCAGCAGCTTAGAAGGTCTAAGCTCACCCCTCCACTTT. Translating it yields CASSLEGLSSPLHF.

This clonotype has more than one count but fewer than ten. This chain links TRBV6-4 with TRBJ2-2; D unclear. CDR1 is MRHNA, CDR2 SNTAGT, per germline. This CDR3 has 16 amino acids. Trimming took off 0 bases at V and 2 bases at J, with 10 bases between the two ends. As DNA, the CDR3 is TGTGCCAGCAGTGACTCCCGGTTTAACAACACCGGGGAGCTGTTTTTT. The encoded protein is CASSDSRFNNTGELFF.

This rearrangement joins TRBV24-1 to TRBJ2-3; TRBD2 might be the D (6 bases). CDR3 length: 12 residues. Trimming shortened V by 3 bases and J by 6 bases, and 6 bases separated the two germline ends. From germline, CDR1 is KGHDR and CDR2 SFDVKD. The CDR3 coding sequence is TGTGCCACCAGTGATGGGAGGGATACGCAGTATTTT. This sequence encodes CATSDGRDTQYF.

The gene calls are TRBV4-3 and TRBJ1-2; D ambiguous. V was shortened by 0 bases and J by 7 bases, with 9 bases between the two germline ends. Germline V gene sequence: CDR1 LGHNA, CDR2 YSLEER. CDR3 size: 13 residues. CDR3 DNA sequence: TGCGCCAGCAGCCAAGAGTCCTGGGGTGGCTACACCTTC. Its translation is CASSQESWGGYTF.

The rearrangement uses TRBV5-1 and TRBJ1-2; TRBD1 is a possible D gene (5 bases). Trimming pared 1 base from V and 4 bases from J, leaving 8 bases between. This CDR3 region has 13 residues. The germline gives CDR1 SGHRS, CDR2 YFSETQ. CDR3 region: CASSLRQPYGYTF. The DNA for the CDR3 is TGCGCCAGCAGCTTGAGACAGCCCTATGGCTACACCTTC. The full variable domain, completed using reference TRBV5-1 and TRBJ1-2, is KAGVTQTPRYLIKTRGQQVTLSCSPISGHRSVSWYQQTPGQGLQFLFEYFSETQRNKGNFPGRFSGRQFSNSRSEMNVSTLELGDSALYLCASSLRQPYGYTFGSGTRLTVV.

The chain is built from TRBV3-1 and TRBJ2-5; 8 bases agree with TRBD2. The CDR3 sequence is 14 residues long. V lost 4 bases to trimming and J lost 5 bases; unmatched junction nucleotides: 6. Germline CDR1 is LGHDT and CDR2 is YNNKEL (reference sequence). The CDR3 bases are TGTGCCAGCAGCCCGTCGGGGGGGGTCGAGACCCAGTACTTC. It encodes CASSPSGGVETQYF.

The sample holds many counts of this clonotype. The gene calls are TRBV4-3 and TRBJ2-1, with TRBD2 matching 7 bases. The CDR3 extends over 16 amino acids. CDR1 and CDR2 from the germline V gene are LGHNA and YSLEER. Trimming took 3 bases from V and 6 from J; bases not matched to a gene: 11. The CDR3 here is CASSQLGGVPSNEQFF. The CDR3 coding sequence is TGCGCCAGCAGCCAGTTGGGGGGGGTCCCTAGCAATGAGCAGTTCTTC.

The V and J genes are TRBV5-5 and TRBJ2-7; D is possibly TRBD1 (6 bases). Germline values: CDR1 SGHKS, CDR2 YYEKEE (reference sequence). This CDR3 contains 14 residues. Trimming pared 1 base from V and 3 bases from J, leaving 11 bases between. The CDR3 sequence: CASSLNQGNYEQYF. The CDR3 region has the DNA TGTGCCAGCAGCTTGAACCAGGGGAACTACGAGCAGTACTTC.

CDR3 in DNA: TGTGCCAGCAGTTTCCGGACAGGGGACCCAGATACGCAGTATTTT. Protein sequence: CASSFRTGDPDTQYF. The chain has TRBV27 and TRBJ2-3; 9 nucleotides line up with TRBD1. The germline V gene has CDR1 MNHEY and CDR2 SMNVEV (reference sequence). The CDR3 consists of 15 residues. The J segment lost 4 bases and the V segment lost 3 bases, leaving 5 bases of the junction unmatched.

This chain joins TRBV30 and TRBJ2-2; D assignment may be TRBD1 or TRBD2 (5 bases each). V lost 4 bases and J 5 bases, leaving 14 bases between the germline ends. The length of the CDR3 is 14 residues. Germline V gene lookup returns CDR1 GTSNPN and CDR2 SVGIG (reference sequence). The DNA for the CDR3 is TGTGCCTGGAAGCGGACACTGTTAACCGGGGAGCTGTTTTTT. Its protein product is CAWKRTLLTGELFF.

At least ten counts were recorded for this clonotype. The chain recombines TRBV7-8 with TRBJ2-3; D is perhaps TRBD2 (5 bases). Trimming took 5 bases from V and 5 from J, leaving 20 bases between them. Germline CDR1 is SGHVS and CDR2 is FQNEAQ. CDR3 length: 16 amino acids. The CDR3 here is CASSGADVDREDTQYF. CDR3 DNA sequence: TGTGCCAGCAGCGGAGCCGATGTCGACCGGGAAGATACGCAGTATTTT. Drawing the rest from reference TRBV7-8 and TRBJ2-3, the complete variable domain is GAGVSQSPRYKVAKRGQDVALRCDPISGHVSLFWYQQALGQGPEFLTYFQNEAQLDKSGLPSDRFFAERPEGSVSTLKIQRTQQEDSAVYLCASSGADVDREDTQYFGPGTRLTVL.

In its sample, this clonotype was seen a few times. The chain joins TRBV27 to TRBJ1-2; D unclear. The germline CDR1 and CDR2 sequences are MNHEY and SMNVEV (reference sequence). The length of the CDR3 is 14 residues. V lost 5 bases and J lost 8, with 18 bases in between. CDR3 sequence (DNA): TGTGCCAGCAGTAAAGAGGGAAGTCTTAACGGCTACACCTTC. Protein product: CASSKEGSLNGYTF.